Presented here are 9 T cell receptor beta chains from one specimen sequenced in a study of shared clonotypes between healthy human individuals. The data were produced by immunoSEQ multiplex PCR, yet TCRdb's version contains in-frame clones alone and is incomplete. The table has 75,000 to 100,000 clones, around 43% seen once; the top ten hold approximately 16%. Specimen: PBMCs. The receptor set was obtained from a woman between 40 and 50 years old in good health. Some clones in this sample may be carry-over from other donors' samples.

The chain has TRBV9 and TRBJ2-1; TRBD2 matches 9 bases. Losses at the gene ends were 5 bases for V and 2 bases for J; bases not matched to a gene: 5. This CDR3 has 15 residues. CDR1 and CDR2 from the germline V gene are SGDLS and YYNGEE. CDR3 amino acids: CASSQSGRTYNEQFF. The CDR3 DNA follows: TGTGCCAGCAGTCAAAGCGGGAGGACCTACAATGAGCAGTTCTTC.

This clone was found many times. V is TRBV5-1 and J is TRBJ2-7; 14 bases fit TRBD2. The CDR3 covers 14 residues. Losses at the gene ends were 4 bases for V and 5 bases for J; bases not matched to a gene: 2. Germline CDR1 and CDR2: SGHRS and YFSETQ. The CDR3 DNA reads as TGCGCCAGCAGCGGACTAGCGGGAGGCAACGAGCAGTACTTC. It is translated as CASSGLAGGNEQYF. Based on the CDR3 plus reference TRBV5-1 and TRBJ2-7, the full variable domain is KAGVTQTPRYLIKTRGQQVTLSCSPISGHRSVSWYQQTPGQGLQFLFEYFSETQRNKGNFPGRFSGRQFSNSRSEMNVSTLELGDSALYLCASSGLAGGNEQYFGPGTRLTVT.

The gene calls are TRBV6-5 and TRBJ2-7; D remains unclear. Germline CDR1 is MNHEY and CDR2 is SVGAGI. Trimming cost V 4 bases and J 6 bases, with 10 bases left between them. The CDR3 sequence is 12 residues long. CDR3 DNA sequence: TGTGCCAGCAGTTCAGACCGTTTCGAGCAGTACTTC. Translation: CASSSDRFEQYF.

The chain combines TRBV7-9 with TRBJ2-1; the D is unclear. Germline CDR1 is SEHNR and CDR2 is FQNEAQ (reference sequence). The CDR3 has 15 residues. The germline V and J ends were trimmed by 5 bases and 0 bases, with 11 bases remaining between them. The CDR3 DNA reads TGTGCCAGCAGCCCCCCGGTCGACTCCTACAATGAGCAGTTCTTC. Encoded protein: CASSPPVDSYNEQFF.

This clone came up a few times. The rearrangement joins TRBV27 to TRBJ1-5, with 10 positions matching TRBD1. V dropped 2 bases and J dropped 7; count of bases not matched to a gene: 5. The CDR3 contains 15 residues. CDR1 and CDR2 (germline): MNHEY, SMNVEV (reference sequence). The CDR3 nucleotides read TGTGCCAGCAGTTTAGGGACAGGGGTCGGCCAGCCCCAGCATTTT. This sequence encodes CASSLGTGVGQPQHF.

Written as DNA, the CDR3 is TGTGCCAGCACCATATCCGGTGCTGGTGGCTACACCTTC. Its protein is CASTISGAGGYTF. This chain links TRBV28 with TRBJ1-2, with D hard to call. The CDR3 sequence is 13 residues long. The germline CDR1 and CDR2 sequences are MDHEN and SYDVKM. The V end was cut by 7 bases, the J end by 7 bases, with 16 bases between.

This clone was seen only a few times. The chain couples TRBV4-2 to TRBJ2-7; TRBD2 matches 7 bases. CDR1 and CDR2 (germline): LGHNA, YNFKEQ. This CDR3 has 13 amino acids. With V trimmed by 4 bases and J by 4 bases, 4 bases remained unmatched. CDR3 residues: CASSPGLEYEQYF. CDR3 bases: TGTGCCAGCAGCCCCGGACTAGAATACGAGCAGTACTTC.

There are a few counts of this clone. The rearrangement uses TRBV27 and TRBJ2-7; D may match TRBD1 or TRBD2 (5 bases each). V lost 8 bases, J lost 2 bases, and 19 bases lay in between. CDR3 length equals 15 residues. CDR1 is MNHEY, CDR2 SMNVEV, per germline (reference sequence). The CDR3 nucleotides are TGTGCCAGCCCCGGCTGTGTCGGGGCAGCCTACGAGCAGTACTTC. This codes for CASPGCVGAAYEQYF.

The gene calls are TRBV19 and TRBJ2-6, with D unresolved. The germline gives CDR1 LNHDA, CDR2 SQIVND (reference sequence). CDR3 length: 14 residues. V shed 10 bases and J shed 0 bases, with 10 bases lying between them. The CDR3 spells CATTIGSGANVLTF. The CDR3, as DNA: TGTGCCACCACGATTGGCTCTGGGGCCAACGTCCTGACTTTC.